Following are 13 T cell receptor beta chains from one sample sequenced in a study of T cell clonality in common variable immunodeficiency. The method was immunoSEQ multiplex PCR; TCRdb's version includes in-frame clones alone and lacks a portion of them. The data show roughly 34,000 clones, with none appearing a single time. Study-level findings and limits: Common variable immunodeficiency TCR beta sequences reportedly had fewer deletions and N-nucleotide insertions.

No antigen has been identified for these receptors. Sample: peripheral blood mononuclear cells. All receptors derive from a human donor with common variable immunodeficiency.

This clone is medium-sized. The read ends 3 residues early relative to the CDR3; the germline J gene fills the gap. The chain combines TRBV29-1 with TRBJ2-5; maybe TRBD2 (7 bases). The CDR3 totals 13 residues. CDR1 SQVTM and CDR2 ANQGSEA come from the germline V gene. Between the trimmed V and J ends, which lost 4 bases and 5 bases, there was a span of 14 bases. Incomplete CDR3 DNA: TGCAGCGTTGCCCACAGGGAGGGGGAGACC. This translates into CSVAHREGET. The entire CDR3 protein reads CSVAHREGETQYF.

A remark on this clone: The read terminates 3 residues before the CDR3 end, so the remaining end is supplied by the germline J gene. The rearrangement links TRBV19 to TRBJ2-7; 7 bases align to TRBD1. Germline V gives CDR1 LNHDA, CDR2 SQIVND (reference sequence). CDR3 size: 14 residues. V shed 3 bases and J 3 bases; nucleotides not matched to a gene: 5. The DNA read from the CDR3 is TGTGCCAGTAGTATCGGGGACAGACACTACGAG. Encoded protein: CASSIGDRHYE. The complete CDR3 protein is CASSIGDRHYEQYF.

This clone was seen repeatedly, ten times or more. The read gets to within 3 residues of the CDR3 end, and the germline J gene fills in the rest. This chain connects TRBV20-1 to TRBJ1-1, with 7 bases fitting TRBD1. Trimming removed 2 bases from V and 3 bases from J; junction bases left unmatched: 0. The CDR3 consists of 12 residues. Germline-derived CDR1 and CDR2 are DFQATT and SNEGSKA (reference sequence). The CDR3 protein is CSARQGDTEAFF. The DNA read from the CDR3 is TGCAGTGCTAGACAGGGGGACACTGAA.

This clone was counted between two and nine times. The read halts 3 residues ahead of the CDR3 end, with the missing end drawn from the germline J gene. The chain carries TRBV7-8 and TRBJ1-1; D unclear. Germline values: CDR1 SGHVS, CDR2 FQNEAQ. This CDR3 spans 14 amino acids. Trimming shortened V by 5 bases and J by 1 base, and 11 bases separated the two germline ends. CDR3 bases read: TGTGCCAGCAGCCCAGAGGGCAGGAACACTGAA. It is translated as CASSPEGRNTE. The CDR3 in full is CASSPEGRNTEAFF.

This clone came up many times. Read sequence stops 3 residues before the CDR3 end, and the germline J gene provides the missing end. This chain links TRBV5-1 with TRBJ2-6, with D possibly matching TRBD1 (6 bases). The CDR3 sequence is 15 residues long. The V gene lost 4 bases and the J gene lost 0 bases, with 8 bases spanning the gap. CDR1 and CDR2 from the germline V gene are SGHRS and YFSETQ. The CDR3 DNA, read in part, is TGCGCCAGCAGCGAGGACAGCTCTGGGGCCAACGTC. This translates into CASSEDSSGANV. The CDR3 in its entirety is CASSEDSSGANVLTF.

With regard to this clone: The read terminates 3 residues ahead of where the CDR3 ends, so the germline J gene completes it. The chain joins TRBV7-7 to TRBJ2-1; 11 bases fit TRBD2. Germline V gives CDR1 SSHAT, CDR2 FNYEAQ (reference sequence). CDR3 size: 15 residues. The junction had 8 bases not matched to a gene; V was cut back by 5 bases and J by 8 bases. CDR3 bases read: TGTGCCAGCAGCCTAACTAGCGGGAGCAGGGATGAG. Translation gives CASSLTSGSRDE. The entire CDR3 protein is CASSLTSGSRDEQFF.

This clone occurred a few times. CDR3 amino acids: CASSITGDGYEQYF. The CDR3 DNA, read in part, is TGTGCCAGTAGTATCACAGGGGATGGGTACGAG. J is TRBJ2-7 and V is TRBV30, with 7 positions matching TRBD1. The sequence runs out 3 residues before the end of the CDR3; the remainder is reconstructed from the germline J gene. Germline V gives CDR1 GTSNPN, CDR2 SVGIG (reference sequence). The V segment lost 8 bases and the J segment 4 bases; nucleotides outside the gene matches: 14. The CDR3 is 14 amino acids.

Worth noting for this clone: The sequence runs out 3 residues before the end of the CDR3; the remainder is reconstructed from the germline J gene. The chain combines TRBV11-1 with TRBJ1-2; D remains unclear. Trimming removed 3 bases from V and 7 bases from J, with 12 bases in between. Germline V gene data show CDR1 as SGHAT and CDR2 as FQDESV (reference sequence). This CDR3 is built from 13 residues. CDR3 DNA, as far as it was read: TGTGCCAGCAGCTTGGATCGGGTCAGTGGC. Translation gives CASSLDRVSG. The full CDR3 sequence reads CASSLDRVSGYTF. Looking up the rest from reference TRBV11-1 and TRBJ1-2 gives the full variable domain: EAEVAQSPRYKITEKSQAVAFWCDPISGHATLYWYRQILGQGPELLVQFQDESVVDDSQLPKDRFSAERLKGVDSTLKIQPAELGDSAMYLCASSLDRVSGYTFGSGTRLTVV.

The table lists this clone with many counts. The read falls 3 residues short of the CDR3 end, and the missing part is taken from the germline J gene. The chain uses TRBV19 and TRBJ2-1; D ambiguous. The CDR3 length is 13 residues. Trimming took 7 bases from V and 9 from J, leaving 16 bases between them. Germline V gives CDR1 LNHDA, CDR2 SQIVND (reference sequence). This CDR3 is CASTPPSSREQFF. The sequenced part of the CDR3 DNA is TGTGCCAGTACCCCTCCCTCCTCGCGTGAG. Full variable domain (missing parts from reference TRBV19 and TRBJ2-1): DGGITQSPKYLFRKEGQNVTLSCEQNLNHDAMYWYRQDPGQGLRLIYYSQIVNDFQKGDIAEGYSVSREKKESFPLTVTSAQKNPTAFYLCASTPPSSREQFFGPGTRLTVL.

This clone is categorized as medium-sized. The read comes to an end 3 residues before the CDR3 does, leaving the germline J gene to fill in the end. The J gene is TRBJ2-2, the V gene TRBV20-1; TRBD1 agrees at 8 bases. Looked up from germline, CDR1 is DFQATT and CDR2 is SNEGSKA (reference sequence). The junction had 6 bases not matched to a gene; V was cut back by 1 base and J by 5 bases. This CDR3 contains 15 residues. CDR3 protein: CSARGQGALTGELFF. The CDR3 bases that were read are TGCAGTGCTAGAGGTCAGGGGGCCCTGACCGGGGAG.

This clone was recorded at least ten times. The sequenced part of the CDR3 DNA is TGTGCCAGCAGCGCGACAGGGGACTCACCC. Translated, it gives CASSATGDSP. The whole CDR3 protein is CASSATGDSPLHF. V gene TRBV11-3 combines with J gene TRBJ1-6; 8 bases line up with TRBD1. The missing CDR3 end, 3 residues past where the read stops, is filled in from the germline J gene. The CDR3 is 13 residues long. V gave up 5 bases and J gave up 10 bases; unmatched junction bases: 4. Germline V gene sequence: CDR1 SGHNT, CDR2 YENEEA.

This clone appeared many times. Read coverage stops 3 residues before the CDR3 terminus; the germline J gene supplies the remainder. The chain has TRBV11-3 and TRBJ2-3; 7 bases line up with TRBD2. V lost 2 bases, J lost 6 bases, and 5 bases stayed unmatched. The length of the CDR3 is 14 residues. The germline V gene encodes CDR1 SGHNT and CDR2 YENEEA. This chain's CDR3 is CASSLPSGLDTQYF. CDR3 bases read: TGTGCCAGCAGCTTACCTAGCGGCCTCGATACG.

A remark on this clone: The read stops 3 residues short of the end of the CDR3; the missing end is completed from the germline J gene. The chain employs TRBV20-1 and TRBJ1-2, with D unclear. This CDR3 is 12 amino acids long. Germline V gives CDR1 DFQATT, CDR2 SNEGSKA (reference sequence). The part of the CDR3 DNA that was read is TGCAGTGCTAGTTCGGGGAACAAGGGC. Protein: CSASSGNKG. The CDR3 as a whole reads CSASSGNKGYTF.